These 16 T cell receptor beta chains were sequenced from one sample in a study of shared clonotypes between healthy human individuals. CD8 cells classed as naive were CD45RO-negative and positively selected for CCR7, excluding terminally differentiated effector memory CD45RA+ cells. The repertoire was sequenced with immunoSEQ multiplex PCR; TCRdb's copy has only in-frame clones and lacks some. The repertoire holds about 1,800,000 clones, with roughly 94% as singletons. The sample was naive CD8+ T cells sorted from blood. The source is a man aged 18 to 30 in good health.

The chain recombines TRBV27 with TRBJ1-4, with 7 positions matching TRBD1. V lost 5 bases to trimming and J lost 7 bases; unmatched junction nucleotides: 4. The CDR3 runs 13 residues. Germline lookup yields CDR1 MNHEY and CDR2 SMNVEV (reference sequence). The CDR3 region is CASSPGQPEKLFF. CDR3 DNA: TGTGCCAGCAGTCCGGGACAGCCTGAAAAACTGTTTTTT.

The V call is TRBV28, the J call TRBJ2-7; D is uncertain. Germline loops: CDR1 MDHEN, CDR2 SYDVKM. The CDR3 runs 15 residues. The V end lost 2 bases, the J end lost 0 bases, and 11 bases lay between the germline ends. This chain's CDR3 is CASSLAVHSSYEQYF. The DNA for the CDR3 is TGTGCCAGCAGTTTAGCAGTCCATAGCTCCTACGAGCAGTACTTC.

V gene TRBV7-3 combines with J gene TRBJ1-1, with a tentative D call TRBD1 (6 bases). V lost 5 bases and J 5 bases, leaving 12 bases between the germline ends. The germline CDR1 and CDR2 sequences are SGHTA and FQGTGA. There are 13 residues in the CDR3. CDR3 residues: CASSLIQGTEAFF. The CDR3, as DNA: TGTGCCAGCAGCCTAATACAGGGAACTGAAGCTTTCTTT.

Turning to this clone: This CDR3 is also generated by other DNA sequences in the sample. The genes are TRBV7-9 and TRBJ1-5, with D perhaps TRBD1 (6 bases). The CDR3 loop spans 16 amino acids. The V end was cut by 1 base, the J end by 1 base, with 11 bases between. The germline CDR1 and CDR2 sequences are SEHNR and FQNEAQ (reference sequence). DNA of the CDR3: TGTGCCAGCAGCTTAGTGGGGGGCGGCAGCAATCAGCCCCAGCATTTT. Residues: CASSLVGGGSNQPQHF. Variable domain in full (rest from reference TRBV7-9 and TRBJ1-5): DTGVSQNPRHKITKRGQNVTFRCDPISEHNRLYWYRQTLGQGPEFLTYFQNEAQLEKSRLLSDRFSAERPKGSFSTLEIQRTEQGDSAMYLCASSLVGGGSNQPQHFGDGTRLSIL.

CDR3 residues: CASLGPGLISYNEQFF. The CDR3 DNA sequence: TGTGCCAGTTTGGGGCCCGGACTTATCTCCTACAATGAGCAGTTCTTC. This chain links TRBV19 with TRBJ2-1; possibly TRBD1 or TRBD2 for D (5 bases each). The germline V and J ends were trimmed by 8 bases and 0 bases, with 17 bases remaining between them. Looked up from germline, CDR1 is LNHDA and CDR2 is SQIVND (reference sequence). The CDR3 totals 16 residues.

V and J are TRBV4-1 and TRBJ1-2, with 9 nucleotides matching TRBD1. The CDR3 is 16 residues long. V was pared by 2 bases and J by 5 bases, with 9 bases of the junction left unmatched. Germline values: CDR1 MGHRA, CDR2 YSYEKL. In nucleotides, the CDR3 is TGCGCCAGCAGCCAACCATCGGGACAGGGATTTTATGGCTACACCTTC. Its translation is CASSQPSGQGFYGYTF.

The V and J genes are TRBV7-9 and TRBJ2-3; the D is unclear. The V end was cut by 3 bases, the J end by 0 bases, with 13 bases between. CDR3 length: 16 residues. Germline V CDR1 and CDR2: SEHNR, FQNEAQ (reference sequence). The CDR3 sequence: CASSLVKFASTDTQYF. CDR3 DNA: TGTGCCAGCAGCTTGGTCAAATTCGCTAGCACAGATACGCAGTATTTT.

This chain connects TRBV4-3 to TRBJ1-2; the D is unclear. V was pared by 0 bases and J by 1 base, with 6 bases between. The CDR3 loop spans 14 amino acids. In germline, CDR1 is LGHNA, CDR2 YSLEER. The CDR3 region is CASSQDRSNYGYTF. For the CDR3, the DNA is TGCGCCAGCAGCCAAGACCGGAGTAACTATGGCTACACCTTC.

This clone was counted once. This chain links TRBV5-1 with TRBJ2-1, with a tentative D call TRBD2 (6 bases). CDR1 is SGHRS and CDR2 is YFSETQ in the germline V gene. This CDR3 comprises 17 residues. The V gene lost 1 base and the J gene lost 5 bases, with 19 bases spanning the gap. CDR3 region: CASSLLSGGSVNNEQFF. CDR3 nucleotide sequence: TGCGCCAGCAGCTTGCTTAGCGGCGGGTCCGTGAACAATGAGCAGTTCTTC.

The chain is built from TRBV6-5 and TRBJ1-5; no clear D. CDR1 is MNHEY, CDR2 SVGAGI, per germline. V was shortened by 2 bases and J by 6 bases, with 8 bases between the two germline ends. This CDR3 has 13 residues. The CDR3 sequence: CASSYPSGQPQHF. CDR3 nucleotide sequence: TGTGCCAGCAGTTACCCCTCGGGTCAGCCCCAGCATTTT.

The chain has TRBV7-9 and TRBJ2-1, with unresolved D. Germline loops: CDR1 SEHNR, CDR2 FQNEAQ (reference sequence). Trimming removed 1 base from V and 7 bases from J, with 14 bases in between. CDR3 length equals 15 residues. CDR3 in amino acids: CASSLDWTSENEQFF. The CDR3 DNA is TGTGCCAGCAGCTTAGACTGGACGTCTGAAAATGAGCAGTTCTTC. Filled out from reference TRBV7-9 and TRBJ2-1, the complete variable domain reads DTGVSQNPRHKITKRGQNVTFRCDPISEHNRLYWYRQTLGQGPEFLTYFQNEAQLEKSRLLSDRFSAERPKGSFSTLEIQRTEQGDSAMYLCASSLDWTSENEQFFGPGTRLTVL.

The rearrangement joins TRBV10-2 to TRBJ2-7; D gene unclear. CDR3 size: 14 residues. V was cut by 1 base and J by 2 bases, with 9 bases left in between. CDR1 and CDR2 (germline): WSHSY, SAAADI. The DNA for the CDR3 is TGCGCCAGCAGTGAGTTTGCGGATACCTACGAGCAGTACTTC. This translates into CASSEFADTYEQYF.

The chain couples TRBV4-2 to TRBJ2-1; 10 bases are a match to TRBD2. Germline trimming cut 7 bases from V and 0 bases from J; bases unmatched to any gene: 3. Looked up from germline, CDR1 is LGHNA and CDR2 is YNFKEQ. This CDR3 spans 15 amino acids. The CDR3, as DNA: TGTGCCAGCACAGCGGGGGGGAGCTCCTACAATGAGCAGTTCTTC. Translating it yields CASTAGGSSYNEQFF.

The chain couples TRBV14 to TRBJ1-4; possibly TRBD1 for D (6 bases). V shed 4 bases and J shed 5 bases, with 14 bases lying between them. The CDR3 runs 15 residues. Germline lookup yields CDR1 SGHDN and CDR2 FVKESK. In DNA, the CDR3 is TGTGCCAGCAGCCCCTGGGCAGGGGAGAATGAAAAACTGTTTTTT. Its protein is CASSPWAGENEKLFF.

The rearrangement uses TRBV6-7 and TRBJ2-3; the D is unclear. TRBV6-7 is annotated as an ORF whose role is uncertain. This CDR3 comprises 16 residues. V was clipped by 5 bases and J by 0 bases, with 15 bases between them. Here the CDR3 reads CASSRRGSSSTDTQYF. The DNA of the CDR3 is TGTGCCAGCAGTCGCCGTGGGTCCTCTAGCACAGATACGCAGTATTTT.

J is TRBJ2-1 and V is TRBV27, with D perhaps TRBD2 (6 bases). The germline V gene encodes CDR1 MNHEY and CDR2 SMNVEV (reference sequence). This CDR3 is built from 16 residues. The germline V and J ends were trimmed by 4 bases and 8 bases, with 21 bases remaining between them. CDR3 bases: TGTGCCAGCAGTTCCGCCCGTGGGGGGACCCGAGATGAGCAGTTCTTC. It yields the protein CASSSARGGTRDEQFF.